The 16 T cell receptor beta chains listed next were all sequenced from one sample in a study of T cell clones after liver transplantation. The protocol was immunoSEQ multiplex PCR, while the TCRdb copy is restricted to in-frame clones and leaves out a portion. The sample records 25,000 to 35,000 clones, 90% to 95% being singletons. Sequencing used CD8+ T cells from blood, obtained 12 months after liver transplant. The receptors originated from a human patient who received a liver transplant. T cells may partly derive from the graft donor.

The V gene is TRBV28, the J gene TRBJ2-7, with no clear D. The V end lost 6 bases, the J end lost 0 bases, and 6 bases lay between the germline ends. This CDR3 spans 12 amino acids. From germline, CDR1 is MDHEN and CDR2 SYDVKM. Here the CDR3 DNA reads TGTGCCAGCAGGTTTTCCTCCTACGAGCAGTACTTC. Amino acid sequence: CASRFSSYEQYF.

This chain joins TRBV4-1 and TRBJ2-7; 7 bases map to TRBD1. The germline V gene has CDR1 MGHRA and CDR2 YSYEKL. J was trimmed by 3 bases and V by 1 base; bases with no gene match: 3. The CDR3 is made up of 14 amino acids. The CDR3 DNA follows: TGCGCCAGCAGCCAAGGGGACAGAAACTACGAGCAGTACTTC. Translating gives CASSQGDRNYEQYF.

The chain recombines TRBV7-6 with TRBJ1-2; the D is unclear. Germline CDR1 and CDR2: SGHVS and FNYEAQ. CDR3 length: 14 residues. The germline V and J ends were trimmed by 2 bases and 5 bases, with 12 bases remaining between them. The CDR3 is CASSLSQLGYGYTF. The CDR3 DNA is TGTGCCAGCAGCTTATCCCAACTGGGATATGGCTACACCTTC. Full variable domain (missing parts from reference TRBV7-6 and TRBJ1-2): GAGVSQSPRYKVTKRGQDVALRCDPISGHVSLYWYRQALGQGPEFLTYFNYEAQQDKSGLPNDRFSAERPEGSISTLTIQRTEQRDSAMYRCASSLSQLGYGYTFGSGTRLTVV.

This clone was seen only once. The V and J genes are TRBV4-3 and TRBJ2-1; 10 bases are shared with TRBD2. Losses at the gene ends were 4 bases for V and 8 bases for J; bases not matched to a gene: 8. The germline CDR1 and CDR2 sequences are LGHNA and YSLEER. The CDR3 is 15 residues long. The CDR3 region has the DNA TGCGCCAGCAGCCTTCAGCGGGAGGGCCTCCATGAGCAGTTCTTC. It is translated as CASSLQREGLHEQFF.

A remark on this clone: The germline gene is not matched at one end of the junction; a read error may be the cause. The identical CDR3 is also encoded by other nucleotide sequences in the sample. The V gene is TRBV15, the J gene TRBJ1-5; TRBD1 is a possible D gene (5 bases). From germline, CDR1 is LNHNV and CDR2 YYDKDF (reference sequence). The CDR3 totals 14 residues. CDR3 loop: CATSRGGFNQPQHF. DNA for the CDR3: TGTGCCACCAGCAGAGGGGGGTTCAATCAGCCCCAGCACTTT.

This chain links TRBV12-5 with TRBJ2-1; 7 bases match TRBD1. The junction had 4 bases not matched to a gene; V was cut back by 4 bases and J by 1 base. Germline V gene lookup returns CDR1 LGHNT and CDR2 FRNRAP. The CDR3 length is 15 residues. The DNA of the CDR3 is TGTGCTAGTGGTTCTGACAGGGTTTCCTACAATGAGCAGTTCTTC. This gives the protein CASGSDRVSYNEQFF.

V usage is TRBV5-1 and J usage is TRBJ2-2; tentatively, D is TRBD2 (5 bases). This CDR3 spans 16 amino acids. Trimming removed 2 bases from V and 4 bases from J, with 15 bases in between. The V gene's germline CDR1 is SGHRS and CDR2 YFSETQ. The CDR3 loop reads CASSFNQEAGTGELFF. The DNA for the CDR3 is TGCGCCAGCAGCTTTAATCAGGAGGCGGGCACCGGGGAGCTGTTTTTT.

This clone was seen once. The genes are TRBV28 and TRBJ2-1; the match to TRBD2 covers 11 bases. The germline V gene has CDR1 MDHEN and CDR2 SYDVKM. CDR3 length: 19 amino acids. Germline trimming cut 5 bases from V and 3 bases from J; bases unmatched to any gene: 15. The CDR3 DNA is TGTGCCAGCAGTCTCCTATATATCCCGGGACTAGCGGACTACAATGAGCAGTTCTTC. This sequence encodes CASSLLYIPGLADYNEQFF.

The gene calls are TRBV7-2 and TRBJ2-7; 7 bases map to TRBD1. V lost 1 base, J lost 3 bases, and 6 bases stayed unmatched. Germline V CDR1 and CDR2: SGHTA, FQGNSA. CDR3 length: 15 amino acids. CDR3 bases: TGTGCCAGCAGCTTAGTACAGGGGCCCCTCTACGAGCAGTACTTC. Protein sequence: CASSLVQGPLYEQYF.

The rearrangement links TRBV7-8 to TRBJ1-5; D remains ambiguous. CDR3 length equals 15 residues. Trimming removed 7 bases at V and 0 bases at J, with 13 bases between. Germline V CDR1 and CDR2: SGHVS, FQNEAQ. The CDR3 region has the DNA TGTGCCAGCAAATACCACCCAAGTAGCAATCAGCCCCAGCATTTT. Its protein product is CASKYHPSSNQPQHF.

The chain carries TRBV9 and TRBJ1-2; no definite D call. Trimming took off 3 bases at V and 6 bases at J, with 6 bases between the two ends. The length of the CDR3 is 11 residues. Germline CDR1 SGDLS, CDR2 YYNGEE. CDR3 region: CASSASHGYTF. CDR3 nucleotides: TGTGCCAGCAGCGCATCGCATGGCTACACCTTC.

The chain has TRBV7-9 and TRBJ2-7; 12 positions match TRBD2. The junction had 15 bases not matched to a gene; V was cut back by 5 bases and J by 4 bases. This CDR3 has 18 amino acids. Germline lookup yields CDR1 SEHNR and CDR2 FQNEAQ (reference sequence). CDR3 loop: CASSTTSSGRADQYEQYF. The CDR3 DNA is TGTGCCAGCAGCACCACCTCTAGCGGGAGGGCGGACCAATACGAGCAGTACTTC.

The gene calls are TRBV4-1 and TRBJ1-4, with no clear D. V was clipped by 0 bases and J by 12 bases, with 8 bases between them. CDR1 and CDR2 (germline): MGHRA, YSYEKL. The CDR3 has 12 amino acids. The CDR3 region is CASSQERRELFF. CDR3 coding DNA: TGCGCCAGCAGCCAAGAAAGGAGGGAACTGTTTTTT.

This CDR3 reads CASSGRARGNYGGYTF. CDR3 bases: TGTGCCAGCAGCGGCAGGGCACGCGGGAACTATGGAGGCTACACCTTC. The chain couples TRBV14 to TRBJ1-2; D is possibly TRBD1 (5 bases). The CDR3 extends over 16 amino acids. Trimming removed 5 bases at V and 8 bases at J, with 24 bases between. Germline values: CDR1 SGHDN, CDR2 FVKESK.

The V call is TRBV28, the J call TRBJ2-5, with TRBD1 matching 12 bases. The CDR3 has 15 amino acids. The J segment lost 5 bases and the V segment lost 3 bases, leaving 4 bases of the junction unmatched. The germline V gene encodes CDR1 MDHEN and CDR2 SYDVKM. The CDR3, as DNA: TGTGCCAGCAGTTTTGGGACAGGGGGCGCGGAGACCCAGTACTTC. Translation: CASSFGTGGAETQYF.

The V gene is TRBV7-9, the J gene TRBJ1-1; unclear D gene. Germline loops: CDR1 SEHNR, CDR2 FQNEAQ (reference sequence). The CDR3 covers 12 residues. The ends were cut back, 1 base at V and 4 bases at J, with 4 bases in the middle. The CDR3 is CASSLGTTEAFF. The CDR3 DNA follows: TGTGCCAGCAGCTTAGGTACCACTGAAGCTTTCTTT.